The clone carrying this T cell receptor (beta chain) was observed many times. This entry is derived from a study of identical twins. TCRdb reanalysed the 5' RACE reads using MiXCR and keeps one entry per CDR3 protein. The sample lists about 730,000 distinct CDR3 sequences, 20% to 25% occurring once. The CDR3 is made up of 14 amino acids. Trimming left V 7 bases short and J 5 bases short, with 16 bases between. Per germline, CDR1 SGDLS and CDR2 YYNGEE. The same data also contributed to another study, on T cells expressing NK-cell markers. In that study: Clones of NKG2C+ T cells that had expanded were of unclear HCMV specificity.

The sequencing sample was made of PBMCs. The TCR was taken from a woman aged 18-29 years in good health. The V gene is TRBV9, the J gene TRBJ2-4; D may be TRBD2 (7 bases). The CDR3 DNA follows: TGTGCCAGCGGTCCCGGGGGGCGGGAAAACATTCAGTACTTC. Translation: CASGPGGRENIQYF.